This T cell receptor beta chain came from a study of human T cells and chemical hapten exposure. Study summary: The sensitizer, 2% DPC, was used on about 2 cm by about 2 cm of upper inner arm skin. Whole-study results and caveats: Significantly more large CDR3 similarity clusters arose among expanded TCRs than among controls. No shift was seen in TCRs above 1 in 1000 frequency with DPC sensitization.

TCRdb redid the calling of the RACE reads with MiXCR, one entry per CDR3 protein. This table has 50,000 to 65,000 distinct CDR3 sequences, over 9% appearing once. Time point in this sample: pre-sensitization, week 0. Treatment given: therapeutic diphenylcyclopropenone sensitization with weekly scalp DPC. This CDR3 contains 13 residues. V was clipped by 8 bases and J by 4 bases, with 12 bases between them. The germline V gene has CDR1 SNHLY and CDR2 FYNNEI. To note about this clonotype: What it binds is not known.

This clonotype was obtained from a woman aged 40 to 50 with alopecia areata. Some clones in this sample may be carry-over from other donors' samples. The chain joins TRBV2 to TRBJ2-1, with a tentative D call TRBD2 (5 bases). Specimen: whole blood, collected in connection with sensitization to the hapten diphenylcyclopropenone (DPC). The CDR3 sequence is CASWRTLYNEQFF. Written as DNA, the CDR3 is TGTGCCAGCTGGCGGACTCTATACAATGAGCAGTTCTTC.